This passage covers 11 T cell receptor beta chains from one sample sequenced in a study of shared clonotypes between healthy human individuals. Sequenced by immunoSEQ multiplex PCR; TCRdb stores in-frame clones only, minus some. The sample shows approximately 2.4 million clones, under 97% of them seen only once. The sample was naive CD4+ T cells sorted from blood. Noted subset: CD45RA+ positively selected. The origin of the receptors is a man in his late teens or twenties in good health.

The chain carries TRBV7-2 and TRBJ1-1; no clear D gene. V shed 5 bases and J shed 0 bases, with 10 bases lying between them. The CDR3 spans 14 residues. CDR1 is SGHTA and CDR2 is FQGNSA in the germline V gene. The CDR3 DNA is TGTGCCAGCAGCCTCAAACCGTTGAACACTGAAGCTTTCTTT. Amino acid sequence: CASSLKPLNTEAFF. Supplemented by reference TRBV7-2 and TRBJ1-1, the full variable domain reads GAGVSQSPSNKVTEKGKDVELRCDPISGHTALYWYRQSLGQGLEFLIYFQGNSAPDKSGLPSDRFSAERTGGSVSTLTIQRTQQEDSAVYLCASSLKPLNTEAFFGQGTRLTVV.

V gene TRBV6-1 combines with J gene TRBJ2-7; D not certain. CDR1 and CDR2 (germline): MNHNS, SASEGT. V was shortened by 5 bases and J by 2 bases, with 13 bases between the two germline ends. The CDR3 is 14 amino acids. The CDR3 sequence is CASSPADPPYEQYF. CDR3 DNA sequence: TGTGCCAGCAGTCCTGCAGACCCACCCTACGAGCAGTACTTC.

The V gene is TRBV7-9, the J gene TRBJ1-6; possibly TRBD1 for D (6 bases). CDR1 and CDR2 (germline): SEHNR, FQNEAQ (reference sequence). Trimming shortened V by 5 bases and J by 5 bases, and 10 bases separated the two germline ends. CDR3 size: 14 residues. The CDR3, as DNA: TGTGCCAGCAGCACCGACAGGAATAATTCACCCCTCCACTTT. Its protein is CASSTDRNNSPLHF.

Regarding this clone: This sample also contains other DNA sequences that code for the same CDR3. This CDR3 reads CASSEESSYNSPLHF. The CDR3 coding sequence is TGTGCCAGCAGTGAGGAGAGCTCCTATAATTCACCCCTCCACTTT. V is TRBV2 and J is TRBJ1-6; D gene ambiguous. The CDR3 contains 15 residues. Looked up from germline, CDR1 is SNHLY and CDR2 is FYNNEI. V was cut by 3 bases and J by 0 bases, with 6 bases left in between.

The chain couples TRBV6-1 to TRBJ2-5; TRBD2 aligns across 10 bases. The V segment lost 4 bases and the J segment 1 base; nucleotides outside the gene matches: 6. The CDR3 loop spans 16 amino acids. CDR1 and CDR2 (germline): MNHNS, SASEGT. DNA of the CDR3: TGTGCCAGCAGTGTCCTAGCGGGGGCCTCCCAAGAGACCCAGTACTTC. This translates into CASSVLAGASQETQYF.

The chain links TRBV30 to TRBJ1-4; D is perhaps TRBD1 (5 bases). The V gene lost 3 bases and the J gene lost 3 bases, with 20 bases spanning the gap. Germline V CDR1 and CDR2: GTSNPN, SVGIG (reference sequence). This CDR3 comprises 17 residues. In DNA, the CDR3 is TGTGCCTGGAGGGCCTTTGGGACCCTAGACCCTAATGAAAAACTGTTTTTT. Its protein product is CAWRAFGTLDPNEKLFF.

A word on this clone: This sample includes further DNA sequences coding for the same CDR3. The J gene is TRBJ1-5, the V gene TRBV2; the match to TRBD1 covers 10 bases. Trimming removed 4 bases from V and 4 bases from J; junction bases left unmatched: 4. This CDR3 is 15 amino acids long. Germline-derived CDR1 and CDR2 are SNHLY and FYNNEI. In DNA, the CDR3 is TGTGCCAGCAGTGGACCGGGACAGGGGAATCAGCCCCAGCATTTT. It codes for CASSGPGQGNQPQHF. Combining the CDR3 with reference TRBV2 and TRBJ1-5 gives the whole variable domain EPEVTQTPSHQVTQMGQEVILRCVPISNHLYFYWYRQILGQKVEFLVSFYNNEISEKSEIFDDQFSVERPDGSNFTLKIRSTKLEDSAMYFCASSGPGQGNQPQHFGDGTRLSIL.

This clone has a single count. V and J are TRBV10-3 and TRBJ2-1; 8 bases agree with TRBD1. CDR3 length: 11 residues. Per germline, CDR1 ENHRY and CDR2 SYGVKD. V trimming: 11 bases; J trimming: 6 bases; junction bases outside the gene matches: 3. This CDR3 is CAGQGANEQFF. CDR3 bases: TGTGCCGGCCAGGGGGCCAATGAGCAGTTCTTC.

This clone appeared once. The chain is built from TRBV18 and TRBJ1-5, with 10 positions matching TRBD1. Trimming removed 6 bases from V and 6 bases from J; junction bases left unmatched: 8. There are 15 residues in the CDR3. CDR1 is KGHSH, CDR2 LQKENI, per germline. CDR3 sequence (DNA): TGTGCCAGCTCCGCCCAAGGACAGGGGGGTCAGCCCCAGCATTTT. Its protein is CASSAQGQGGQPQHF. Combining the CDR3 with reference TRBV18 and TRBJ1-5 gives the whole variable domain NAGVMQNPRHLVRRRGQEARLRCSPMKGHSHVYWYRQLPEEGLKFMVYLQKENIIDESGMPKERFSAEFPKEGPSILRIQQVVRGDSAAYFCASSAQGQGGQPQHFGDGTRLSIL.

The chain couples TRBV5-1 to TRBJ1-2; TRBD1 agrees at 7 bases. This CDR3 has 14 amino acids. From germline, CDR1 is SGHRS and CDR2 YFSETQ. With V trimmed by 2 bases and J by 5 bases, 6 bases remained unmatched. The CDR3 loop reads CASSFQQGEYGYTF. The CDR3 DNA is TGCGCCAGCAGCTTTCAGCAGGGGGAATATGGCTACACCTTC.

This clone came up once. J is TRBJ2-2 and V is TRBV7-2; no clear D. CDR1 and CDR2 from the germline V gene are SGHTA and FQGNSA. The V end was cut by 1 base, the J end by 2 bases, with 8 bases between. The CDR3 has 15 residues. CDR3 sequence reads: CASSLVGTNTGELFF. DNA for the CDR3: TGTGCCAGCAGCTTAGTGGGAACCAACACCGGGGAGCTGTTTTTT. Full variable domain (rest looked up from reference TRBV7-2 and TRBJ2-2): GAGVSQSPSNKVTEKGKDVELRCDPISGHTALYWYRQSLGQGLEFLIYFQGNSAPDKSGLPSDRFSAERTGGSVSTLTIQRTQQEDSAVYLCASSLVGTNTGELFFGEGSRLTVL.